The 14 T cell receptor beta chains presented below share a single source sample, sequenced in a study of cytomegalovirus exposure and HLA in healthy donors. Primers: 60 Vbeta forward and 13 Jbeta reverse. Here immunoSEQ multiplex PCR was the method, and the copy in TCRdb shows in-frame clones only, minus some. The sample data list about 200,000 clones. The specimen sequenced was PBMCs. The receptors derive from a boy between 5 and 17 years old in good health and CMV-seronegative.

This chain joins TRBV28 and TRBJ1-2; 7 nucleotides agree with TRBD1. Germline-derived CDR1 and CDR2 are MDHEN and SYDVKM. V shed 8 bases and J 8 bases; nucleotides not matched to a gene: 11. The CDR3 has 13 residues. The CDR3, as DNA: TGTGCCAGCGGGAGAGGACAGGATAGGGGCTACACCTTC. Translated: CASGRGQDRGYTF.

V gene TRBV6-1 combines with J gene TRBJ1-1, with D unclear. Looked up from germline, CDR1 is MNHNS and CDR2 is SASEGT. This CDR3 spans 14 amino acids. V lost 3 bases and J lost 3, with 11 bases in between. CDR3 coding DNA: TGTGCCAGCAGTGAGGGCGGGTGGTACACTGAAGCTTTCTTT. This encodes CASSEGGWYTEAFF.

The chain combines TRBV9 with TRBJ1-1; D remains unclear. V lost 5 bases and J lost 1, with 12 bases in between. Germline-derived CDR1 and CDR2 are SGDLS and YYNGEE. This CDR3 has 14 amino acids. CDR3 nucleotides: TGTGCCAGCAGTGAAGGCGGTTGGAACACTGAAGCTTTCTTT. Translating gives CASSEGGWNTEAFF.

The chain is built from TRBV9 and TRBJ2-7; TRBD2 is a possible D gene (5 bases). Germline CDR1 reads SGDLS; CDR2 reads YYNGEE. This CDR3 has 12 residues. Trimming shortened V by 0 bases and J by 5 bases, and 6 bases separated the two germline ends. The CDR3 is CASSVGGNEQYF. The CDR3, as DNA: TGTGCCAGCAGCGTAGGAGGGAACGAGCAGTACTTC.

The V gene is TRBV7-6, the J gene TRBJ2-2; D gene unclear. Germline CDR1 and CDR2: SGHVS and FNYEAQ. CDR3 length: 11 amino acids. With 6 bases removed from V and 7 bases from J, the gap between germline ends came to 6 bases. The CDR3 reads CASRADGELFF. The CDR3 bases are TGTGCCAGCAGGGCCGACGGGGAGCTGTTTTTT.

This chain links TRBV5-1 with TRBJ2-2; D possibly corresponds to TRBD1 (6 bases). Germline CDR1 reads SGHRS; CDR2 reads YFSETQ. Between the trimmed V and J ends, which lost 4 bases and 1 base, there was a span of 11 bases. The CDR3 runs to 15 residues. This CDR3 reads CASSHRTENTGELFF. DNA for the CDR3: TGCGCCAGCAGCCACAGGACAGAGAACACCGGGGAGCTGTTTTTT.

The chain recombines TRBV14 with TRBJ2-3; TRBD2 is a possible D gene (6 bases). This CDR3 region has 17 residues. V lost 0 bases and J lost 1, with 14 bases in between. Germline values: CDR1 SGHDN, CDR2 FVKESK. CDR3 loop: CASSQDYTRRGTDTQYF. CDR3 nucleotide sequence: TGTGCCAGCAGCCAAGATTACACGAGGAGGGGCACAGATACGCAGTATTTT. Full variable domain (missing parts from reference TRBV14 and TRBJ2-3): EAGVTQFPSHSVIEKGQTVTLRCDPISGHDNLYWYRRVMGKEIKFLLHFVKESKQDESGMPNNRFLAERTGGTYSTLKVQPAELEDSGVYFCASSQDYTRRGTDTQYFGPGTRLTVL.

V usage is TRBV6-1 and J usage is TRBJ1-1; D is unresolved. V lost 6 bases to trimming and J lost 4 bases, with 6 bases between them. The CDR3 extends over 11 amino acids. CDR1 is MNHNS, CDR2 SASEGT, per germline. The CDR3 here is CASRTSTEAFF. The CDR3 bases are TGTGCCAGCAGGACAAGCACTGAAGCTTTCTTT.

This chain joins TRBV7-9 and TRBJ1-2; D ambiguous. Trimming stripped 7 bases from V and 5 bases from J, with 14 bases between. CDR1 is SEHNR and CDR2 is FQNEAQ in the germline V gene (reference sequence). The length of the CDR3 is 13 residues. CDR3 sequence reads: CASTVGVRYGYTF. CDR3 bases: TGTGCCAGCACTGTGGGCGTAAGATATGGCTACACCTTC.

The rearrangement links TRBV19 to TRBJ2-3, with D hard to call. CDR3 size: 13 residues. The V gene lost 6 bases and the J gene lost 3 bases, with 10 bases spanning the gap. Per germline, CDR1 LNHDA and CDR2 SQIVND (reference sequence). The CDR3 DNA is TGTGCCAGTAGCCTAAGAGCGACAGATACGCAGTATTTT. Its translation is CASSLRATDTQYF.

The V call is TRBV9, the J call TRBJ2-3; TRBD2 might be the D (6 bases). CDR3 length equals 16 residues. The germline V gene has CDR1 SGDLS and CDR2 YYNGEE. V lost 0 bases and J lost 0, with 11 bases in between. The chain's CDR3 is CASSVAGVTSTDTQYF. For the CDR3, the DNA is TGTGCCAGCAGCGTAGCGGGAGTCACTAGCACAGATACGCAGTATTTT.

This chain links TRBV5-4 with TRBJ2-3, with 7 positions matching TRBD2. CDR1 is SGHNT and CDR2 is YYREEE in the germline V gene (reference sequence). With 4 bases clipped from V and 6 bases from J, the junction kept 14 bases outside the gene matches. The CDR3 is 16 residues long. CDR3 amino acids: CASSPPASGTTDTQYF. As DNA, the CDR3 is TGTGCCAGCAGCCCCCCGGCTAGCGGTACCACTGATACGCAGTATTTT. The full variable domain, in which reference TRBV5-4 and TRBJ2-3 provide the parts outside the CDR3, is ETGVTQSPTHLIKTRGQQVTLRCSSQSGHNTVSWYQQALGQGPQFIFQYYREEENGRGNFPPRFSGLQFPNYSSELNVNALELDDSALYLCASSPPASGTTDTQYFGPGTRLTVL.

The CDR3 region has the DNA TGTGCCAGCAGCCCAAGGGGTACGGGCAACACTGAAGCTTTCTTT. Translated: CASSPRGTGNTEAFF. This rearrangement joins TRBV9 to TRBJ1-1; a weak D match, TRBD1 (5 bases). CDR3 length: 15 amino acids. Germline V gives CDR1 SGDLS, CDR2 YYNGEE. V was pared by 4 bases and J by 2 bases, with 15 bases between.

The chain joins TRBV2 to TRBJ2-5; TRBD1 agrees at 7 bases. The V and J ends lost 10 bases and 7 bases, in that order; junction bases with no gene match: 12. Looked up from germline, CDR1 is SNHLY and CDR2 is FYNNEI. This CDR3 has 13 residues. CDR3 in amino acids: CAMQTDQGVTQYF. The CDR3 DNA is TGTGCCATGCAAACAGATCAGGGGGTGACCCAGTACTTC. The complete variable domain, with remaining parts taken from reference TRBV2 and TRBJ2-5, reads EPEVTQTPSHQVTQMGQEVILRCVPISNHLYFYWYRQILGQKVEFLVSFYNNEISEKSEIFDDQFSVERPDGSNFTLKIRSTKLEDSAMYFCAMQTDQGVTQYFGPGTRLLVL.